Listed here are 30 T cell receptor beta chains from one sample, sequenced in a study of identical twins. Each CDR3 protein is one row after TCRdb ran MiXCR on the 5' RACE reads. Found here are some 710,000 distinct CDR3 sequences, around 5.7% of them singletons; the top ten hold 1.5% to 2%. The sequenced sample consisted of naive T cells sorted from blood. The receptors shown here come from a man aged 18 to 30 in good health.

This clonotype has ten or more counts. The chain couples TRBV20-1 to TRBJ1-5; D is perhaps TRBD1 (5 bases). Trimming stripped 6 bases from V and 1 base from J, with 19 bases between. The germline CDR1 and CDR2 sequences are DFQATT and SNEGSKA (reference sequence). This CDR3 has 16 residues. The CDR3 nucleotides are TGCAGTGCGGGGTATCAAGGGGTGCCCAGCAATCAGCCCCAGCATTTT. This gives the protein CSAGYQGVPSNQPQHF.

This clonotype has more than one count but fewer than ten. The rearrangement joins TRBV7-9 to TRBJ2-1; 10 positions agree with TRBD2. Unmatched junction bases numbered 8, after V lost 5 bases and J lost 7 bases. This CDR3 has 15 amino acids. The germline V gene has CDR1 SEHNR and CDR2 FQNEAQ (reference sequence). The CDR3: CASSPRLAGENEQFF. CDR3 bases: TGTGCCAGCAGCCCTAGACTAGCGGGTGAGAATGAGCAGTTCTTC. The whole variable domain, remainder taken from reference TRBV7-9 and TRBJ2-1, is DTGVSQNPRHKITKRGQNVTFRCDPISEHNRLYWYRQTLGQGPEFLTYFQNEAQLEKSRLLSDRFSAERPKGSFSTLEIQRTEQGDSAMYLCASSPRLAGENEQFFGPGTRLTVL.

The chain couples TRBV5-6 to TRBJ2-1; no firm D call. The CDR3 has 16 residues. Germline-derived CDR1 and CDR2 are SGHDT and YYEEEE. Trimming left V 1 base short and J 4 bases short, with 15 bases between. DNA for the CDR3: TGTGCCAGCAGCTTGCGTTTGGACGGAATGTACAATGAGCAGTTCTTC. This codes for CASSLRLDGMYNEQFF.

This clonotype occurred many times. The rearrangement links TRBV20-1 to TRBJ1-5; D is possibly TRBD1 (6 bases). Per germline, CDR1 DFQATT and CDR2 SNEGSKA (reference sequence). V was shortened by 3 bases and J by 5 bases, with 11 bases between the two germline ends. This CDR3 comprises 13 residues. For the CDR3, the DNA is TGCAGTGCTAGGGAGGGGGGGGATCAGCCCCAGCATTTT. This encodes CSAREGGDQPQHF.

This clonotype was seen at least ten times. This chain connects TRBV7-9 to TRBJ1-5; the D is unclear. V was clipped by 4 bases and J by 0 bases, with 16 bases between them. The germline CDR1 and CDR2 sequences are SEHNR and FQNEAQ (reference sequence). This CDR3 is built from 17 residues. DNA of the CDR3: TGTGCCAGCAGCTCGACCTTGGCCTCATATAGCAATCAGCCCCAGCATTTT. Its translation is CASSSTLASYSNQPQHF. The complete variable domain, with remaining parts taken from reference TRBV7-9 and TRBJ1-5, reads DTGVSQNPRHKITKRGQNVTFRCDPISEHNRLYWYRQTLGQGPEFLTYFQNEAQLEKSRLLSDRFSAERPKGSFSTLEIQRTEQGDSAMYLCASSSTLASYSNQPQHFGDGTRLSIL.

The chain has TRBV11-2 and TRBJ2-1, with D perhaps TRBD2 (6 bases). Germline lookup yields CDR1 SGHAT and CDR2 FQNNGV. The CDR3 is 16 amino acids. Trimming cost V 1 base and J 4 bases, with 14 bases left between them. Here the CDR3 DNA reads TGTGCCAGCAGCTTAGGAGGAGGGCAGTTTTACAATGAGCAGTTCTTC. It translates to CASSLGGGQFYNEQFF.

For this clonotype: This could be a read error, since a much larger clone is one nucleotide away. V usage is TRBV29-1 and J usage is TRBJ2-3; D gene uncertain. V lost 4 bases, J lost 2 bases, and 13 bases lay in between. Germline V CDR1 and CDR2: SQVTM, ANQGSEA. This CDR3 comprises 14 residues. The DNA of the CDR3 is TGCAGCGTTGTAGAACAGTACTCCACAGATACGCAGTATTTT. Amino acid sequence: CSVVEQYSTDTQYF.

V is TRBV6-2 or TRBV6-3 and J is TRBJ2-1; D assignment may be TRBD1 or TRBD2 (5 bases each). The CDR3 loop spans 12 amino acids. From germline, CDR1 is MNHEY and CDR2 SVGEGT. Trimming cost V 5 bases and J 9 bases, with 11 bases left between them. This CDR3 reads CASSPEGTEQFF. In DNA form, the CDR3 reads TGTGCCAGCAGTCCGGAAGGGACTGAGCAGTTCTTC.

This clonotype was picked up many times. The chain joins TRBV29-1 to TRBJ2-4; weak D call: TRBD1 (5 bases). The CDR3 is made up of 13 amino acids. V was cut by 4 bases and J by 0 bases, with 7 bases left in between. Germline CDR1 SQVTM, CDR2 ANQGSEA. CDR3 sequence reads: CSVVGVAKNIQYF. CDR3 sequence (DNA): TGCAGCGTTGTAGGGGTAGCCAAAAACATTCAGTACTTC.

This chain connects TRBV6-2 or TRBV6-3 to TRBJ2-1; D is unclear. V gave up 2 bases and J gave up 0 bases, with 14 bases separating them. Germline CDR1 is MNHEY and CDR2 is SVGEGT. The CDR3 has 17 residues. In DNA, the CDR3 is TGTGCCAGCAGTTACATTGGGGTCGGAAGCTCCTACAATGAGCAGTTCTTC. Its protein is CASSYIGVGSSYNEQFF.

This clonotype has ten or more counts. The rearrangement joins TRBV6-1 to TRBJ2-3; 7 bases agree with TRBD1. Germline V CDR1 and CDR2: MNHNS, SASEGT. This CDR3 region has 13 residues. Trimming removed 6 bases from V and 4 bases from J; junction bases left unmatched: 4. DNA of the CDR3: TGTGCCAGCAGGCGGACAGGAGCAGATACGCAGTATTTT. This translates into CASRRTGADTQYF.

There are a few counts of this clonotype. The V call is TRBV20-1, the J call TRBJ2-6; D is unclear. V was cut by 2 bases and J by 1 base, with 6 bases left in between. The CDR3 extends over 14 amino acids. Per germline, CDR1 DFQATT and CDR2 SNEGSKA (reference sequence). CDR3 nucleotide sequence: TGCAGTGCTAGAATGGCATCTGGGGCCAACGTCCTGACTTTC. The encoded protein is CSARMASGANVLTF.

The chain joins TRBV5-5 to TRBJ2-3, with 12 bases fitting TRBD2. This CDR3 spans 16 amino acids. Germline trimming cut 3 bases from V and 2 bases from J; bases unmatched to any gene: 4. Germline values: CDR1 SGHKS, CDR2 YYEKEE (reference sequence). CDR3 nucleotides: TGTGCCAGCAGCTCCGGGACTAGCGGGCTCACAGATACGCAGTATTTT. Its protein is CASSSGTSGLTDTQYF.

The CDR3 coding sequence is TGTGCCAGCAGCCAAGTGTCTAGCGGGACCCCCGAGCAGTACTTC. Its translation is CASSQVSSGTPEQYF. The J gene is TRBJ2-7, the V gene TRBV3-1; 9 positions agree with TRBD2. This CDR3 is 15 amino acids long. V shed 1 base, J shed 6 bases, and the junction held 7 bases outside the gene matches. Looked up from germline, CDR1 is LGHDT and CDR2 is YNNKEL (reference sequence).

This clonotype came up many times. CDR3 sequence (DNA): TGTGCCAGCAGCCTAGAGGACATTCAGTACTTC. Translated: CASSLEDIQYF. The genes are TRBV7-9 and TRBJ2-4; the D is unclear. The CDR3 loop spans 11 amino acids. The germline V gene has CDR1 SEHNR and CDR2 FQNEAQ (reference sequence). Trimming removed 5 bases at V and 8 bases at J, with 7 bases between. Complete variable domain (other parts from reference TRBV7-9 and TRBJ2-4): DTGVSQNPRHKITKRGQNVTFRCDPISEHNRLYWYRQTLGQGPEFLTYFQNEAQLEKSRLLSDRFSAERPKGSFSTLEIQRTEQGDSAMYLCASSLEDIQYFGAGTRLSVL.

The genes are TRBV19 and TRBJ2-1, with D possibly being TRBD2 (6 bases). The germline V gene has CDR1 LNHDA and CDR2 SQIVND (reference sequence). The V and J ends lost 11 bases and 5 bases respectively, with 19 bases between them. CDR3 length: 14 amino acids. The CDR3 DNA reads TGTGCCTCCCAGGCACTAGCCGACCACAATGAGCAGTTCTTC. Translation: CASQALADHNEQFF.

The rearrangement links TRBV6-2 or TRBV6-3 to TRBJ2-7; D possibly uses TRBD1 or TRBD2 (5 bases each). The germline V gene encodes CDR1 MNHEY and CDR2 SVGEGT. Trimming pared 2 bases from V and 3 bases from J, leaving 17 bases between. CDR3 length equals 16 residues. The CDR3 here is CASSYGVGSGSYEQYV. CDR3 DNA: TGTGCCAGCAGTTACGGCGTTGGGTCAGGGAGCTACGAGCAGTACGTC.

At least ten counts were recorded for this clonotype. V usage is TRBV20-1 and J usage is TRBJ1-4, with D uncertain. Trimming cost V 2 bases and J 4 bases, with 8 bases left between them. CDR1 and CDR2 (germline): DFQATT, SNEGSKA (reference sequence). The CDR3 sequence is 13 residues long. CDR3 in amino acids: CSARPQLNEKLFF. The CDR3 DNA is TGCAGTGCTAGACCGCAGCTTAATGAAAAACTGTTTTTT.

In this sample, this clonotype turned up many times. The chain links TRBV9 to TRBJ1-6; D ambiguous. V was trimmed by 4 bases and J by 3 bases, leaving 11 bases between them. Germline loops: CDR1 SGDLS, CDR2 YYNGEE. This CDR3 is 15 amino acids long. Here the CDR3 reads CASSPREGYNSPLHF. The CDR3 nucleotides are TGTGCCAGCAGCCCCCGGGAGGGCTATAATTCACCCCTCCACTTT.

This clonotype came up many times. For the CDR3, the DNA is TGCGCCAGCAGTGAGTTCGGGACTTTCCAGTTCTTC. Translating it yields CASSEFGTFQFF. V usage is TRBV10-1 and J usage is TRBJ2-1; tentatively, D is TRBD2 (6 bases). This CDR3 has 12 residues. Germline CDR1 and CDR2: WNHNN and SYGVQD (reference sequence). V dropped 1 base and J dropped 13 bases, with 11 bases sitting between them.

This clonotype was found a few times. The chain joins TRBV4-3 to TRBJ1-6; 12 bases agree with TRBD1. The ends lost 0 bases at V and 9 bases at J; junction bases unmatched: 12. The CDR3 is 19 residues long. Germline lookup yields CDR1 LGHNA and CDR2 YSLEER. The CDR3 DNA reads as TGCGCCAGCAGCCAAGAACTCCCGGGACAGGGGGCGCGTTCTTCACCCCTCCACTTT. Translated, it gives CASSQELPGQGARSSPLHF.

The J gene is TRBJ2-7, the V gene TRBV3-1; D not resolved. CDR1 is LGHDT and CDR2 is YNNKEL in the germline V gene (reference sequence). V shed 5 bases and J shed 0 bases, with 14 bases lying between them. The CDR3 is 15 residues long. Written as DNA, the CDR3 is TGTGCCAGCAGCGCCGTTGCAGGCGACTCCTACGAGCAGTACTTC. The encoded protein is CASSAVAGDSYEQYF.

This clonotype came up a few times. The rearrangement joins TRBV28 to TRBJ1-5, with 9 bases matching TRBD1. Germline V CDR1 and CDR2: MDHEN, SYDVKM. V lost 6 bases to trimming and J lost 0 bases; unmatched junction nucleotides: 6. The CDR3 spans 16 residues. Here the CDR3 DNA reads TGTGCCAGCAGCCCCGGGGGACAGGGTAGCAATCAGCCCCAGCATTTT. Translated: CASSPGGQGSNQPQHF.

This clonotype was picked up many times. The genes are TRBV20-1 and TRBJ2-1; 13 bases map to TRBD2. CDR1 is DFQATT, CDR2 SNEGSKA, per germline (reference sequence). The CDR3 has 15 amino acids. Trimming cost V 6 bases and J 9 bases; bases outside gene matches: 11. CDR3 bases: TGCAGTGCAAAAGGGGGGACTAGCGGGAAGGGTGAGCAGTTCTTC. Its translation is CSAKGGTSGKGEQFF.

Only a few counts were recorded for this clonotype. The rearrangement links TRBV29-1 to TRBJ2-1, with D unresolved. The germline V and J ends were trimmed by 3 bases and 5 bases, with 8 bases remaining between them. The CDR3 sequence is 12 residues long. CDR1 and CDR2 from the germline V gene are SQVTM and ANQGSEA. The CDR3 bases are TGCAGCGTTGACTGCCCCCACAATGAGCAGTTCTTC. It translates to CSVDCPHNEQFF.

The V gene is TRBV7-2, the J gene TRBJ2-3; perhaps TRBD1 as D (6 bases). This CDR3 is built from 16 residues. V gave up 1 base and J gave up 6 bases, with 17 bases separating them. In germline, CDR1 is SGHTA, CDR2 FQGNSA. The DNA of the CDR3 is TGTGCCAGCAGCTTAGGGGGGCTAGGGGCGCGGGATACGCAGTATTTT. The encoded protein is CASSLGGLGARDTQYF.

This clonotype was found many times. In nucleotides, the CDR3 is TGCAGCGTAGCGGGAGTCACAGATACGCAGTATTTT. Its protein is CSVAGVTDTQYF. The chain has TRBV29-1 and TRBJ2-3, with TRBD2 matching 8 bases. Looked up from germline, CDR1 is SQVTM and CDR2 is ANQGSEA. With 6 bases clipped from V and 2 bases from J, the junction kept 1 base outside the gene matches. The CDR3 runs to 12 residues.

This chain uses TRBV5-6 with TRBJ2-2; D unclear. In germline, CDR1 is SGHDT, CDR2 YYEEEE. The CDR3 extends over 14 amino acids. V lost 7 bases to trimming and J lost 0 bases, with 10 bases between them. The DNA of the CDR3 is TGTGCCAGCGGTGGAGCGACGAACACCGGGGAGCTGTTTTTT. Translation gives CASGGATNTGELFF.

This clonotype was observed a few times. The chain joins TRBV10-1 to TRBJ2-7, with D tentatively TRBD2 (5 bases). The length of the CDR3 is 11 residues. Trimming stripped 6 bases from V and 4 bases from J, with 7 bases between. The germline gives CDR1 WNHNN, CDR2 SYGVQD (reference sequence). The CDR3 sequence: CASRRVYEQYF. The CDR3 DNA is TGCGCCAGCAGGAGGGTATACGAGCAGTACTTC.

This clonotype has at least ten counts. The V and J genes are TRBV12-3 or TRBV12-4 and TRBJ2-1; the D gene is possibly TRBD1 (5 bases). The CDR3 extends over 16 amino acids. Trimming took off 5 bases at V and 7 bases at J, with 21 bases between the two ends. CDR3 sequence: CASSPRRMGRENEQFF. In nucleotides, the CDR3 is TGTGCCAGCAGTCCGAGAAGGATGGGGCGCGAGAATGAGCAGTTCTTC.